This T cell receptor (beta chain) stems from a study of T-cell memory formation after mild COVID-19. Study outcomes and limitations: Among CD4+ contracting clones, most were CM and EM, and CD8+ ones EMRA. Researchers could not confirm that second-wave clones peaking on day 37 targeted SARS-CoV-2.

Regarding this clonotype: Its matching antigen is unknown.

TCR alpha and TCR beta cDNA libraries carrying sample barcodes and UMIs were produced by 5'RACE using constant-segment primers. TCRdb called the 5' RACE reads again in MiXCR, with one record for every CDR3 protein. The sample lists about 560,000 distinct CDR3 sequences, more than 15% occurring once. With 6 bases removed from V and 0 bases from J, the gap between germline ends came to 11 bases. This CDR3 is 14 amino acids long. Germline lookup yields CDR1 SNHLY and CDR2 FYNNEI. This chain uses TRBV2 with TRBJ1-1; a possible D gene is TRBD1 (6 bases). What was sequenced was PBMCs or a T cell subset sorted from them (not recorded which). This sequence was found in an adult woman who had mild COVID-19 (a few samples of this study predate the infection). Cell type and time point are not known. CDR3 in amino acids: CASRNQGLNTEAFF. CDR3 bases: TGTGCCAGCAGGAACCAGGGGTTGAACACTGAAGCTTTCTTT.